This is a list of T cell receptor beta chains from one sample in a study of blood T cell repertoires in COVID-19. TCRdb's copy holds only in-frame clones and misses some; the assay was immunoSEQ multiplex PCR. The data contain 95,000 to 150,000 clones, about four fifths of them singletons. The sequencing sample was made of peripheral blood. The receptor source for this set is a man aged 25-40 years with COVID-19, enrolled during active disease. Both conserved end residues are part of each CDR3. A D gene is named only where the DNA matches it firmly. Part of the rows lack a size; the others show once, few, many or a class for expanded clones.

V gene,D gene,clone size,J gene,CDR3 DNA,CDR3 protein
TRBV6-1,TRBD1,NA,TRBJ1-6,TGTGCCAGCAGTGAACTTGGACAGGGGGTGTGGGGCAATAATTCACCCCTCCACTTT,CASSELGQGVWGNNSPLHF
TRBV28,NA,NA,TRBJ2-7,TGTGCCAGCGAGCCCGGGACTGACTCCTACGAGCAGTACTTC,CASEPGTDSYEQYF
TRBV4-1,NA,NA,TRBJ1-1,TGCGCCAGCAGCCAAACTACAGGGAGACCTGAAGCTTTCTTT,CASSQTTGRPEAFF
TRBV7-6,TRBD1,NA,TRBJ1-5,TGTGCCAGCAGCTTAGGACAGGGCGTACGTAATCAGCCCCAGCATTTT,CASSLGQGVRNQPQHF
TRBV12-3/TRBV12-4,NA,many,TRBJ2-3,TGTGCCAGCAGTCCCGGGACAGATACGCAGTATTTT,CASSPGTDTQYF
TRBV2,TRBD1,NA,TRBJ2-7,TGTGCCAGCTCCTCTGGACAGGGCTCCTACGAGCAGTACTTC,CASSSGQGSYEQYF
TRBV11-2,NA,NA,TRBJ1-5,TGTGCCAGCAGCTTAGTGGGGGCGTCAGGTCAGCCCCAGCATTTT,CASSLVGASGQPQHF
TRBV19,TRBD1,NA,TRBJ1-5,TGTGCCAGTAGTCCGGGACAGTCTAGCAATCAGCCCCAGCATTTT,CASSPGQSSNQPQHF
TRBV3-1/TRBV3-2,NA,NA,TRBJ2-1,TGTGCCAGCAGCCAAGGAGGAACTCCCTTTTACAATGAGCAGTTCTTC,CASSQGGTPFYNEQFF
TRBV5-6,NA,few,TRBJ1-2,TGTGCCAGCAGCTTGGGACAACCCTTCTATGGCTACACCTTC,CASSLGQPFYGYTF
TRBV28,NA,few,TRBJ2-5,TGTGCCAGCAGTTTATTTAGAAGACTTTTCCTTGGGGAGACCCAGTACTTC,CASSLFRRLFLGETQYF
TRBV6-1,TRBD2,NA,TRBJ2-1,TGTGCCAGCAGTGAAGCTACGCGGGAGGTGTACAATGAGCAGTTCTTC,CASSEATREVYNEQFF
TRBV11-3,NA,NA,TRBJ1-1,TGTGCCAGCAGCCTTGAAGACAATCAAGCTTTCTTT,CASSLEDNQAFF
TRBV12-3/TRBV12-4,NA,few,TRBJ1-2,TGTGCCAGCAGTTTTGCAGGAGGTTATGGCTACACCTTC,CASSFAGGYGYTF
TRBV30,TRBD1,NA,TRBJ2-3,TGTGCCTGGAGTGTAGTAGGGGGCGCAGATACGCAGTATTTT,CAWSVVGGADTQYF
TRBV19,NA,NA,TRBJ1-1,TGTGCCAGTGGTAGCCCCCACAGTGATGAAGCTTTCTTT,CASGSPHSDEAFF
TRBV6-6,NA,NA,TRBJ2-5,TGTGCCAGCAGTAAGCGGGACCAAGAGACCCAGTACTTC,CASSKRDQETQYF
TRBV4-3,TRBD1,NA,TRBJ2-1,TGCGCCAGCAGCCTAGTCCCAGGAGGGACAGGGTTCAATGAGCAGTTCTTC,CASSLVPGGTGFNEQFF
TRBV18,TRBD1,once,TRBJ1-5,TGTGCCAGCTCCAGCGGACAGGGAGGACAGCCCCAGCATTTT,CASSSGQGGQPQHF
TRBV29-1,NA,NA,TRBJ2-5,TGCAGCGCCACCCACTCCATGGAGACCCAGTACTTC,CSATHSMETQYF
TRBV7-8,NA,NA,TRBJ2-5,TGTGCCAGCAGCTCCCAGAGGAAAGAGACCCAGTACTTC,CASSSQRKETQYF
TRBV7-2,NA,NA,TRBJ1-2,TGTGCCAGCAGCAGCGGGTTGAGCTATGGCTACACCTTC,CASSSGLSYGYTF
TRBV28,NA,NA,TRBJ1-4,TGTGCCAGCAGTTTGGGGGGGATACCTAATGAAAAACTGTTTTTT,CASSLGGIPNEKLFF